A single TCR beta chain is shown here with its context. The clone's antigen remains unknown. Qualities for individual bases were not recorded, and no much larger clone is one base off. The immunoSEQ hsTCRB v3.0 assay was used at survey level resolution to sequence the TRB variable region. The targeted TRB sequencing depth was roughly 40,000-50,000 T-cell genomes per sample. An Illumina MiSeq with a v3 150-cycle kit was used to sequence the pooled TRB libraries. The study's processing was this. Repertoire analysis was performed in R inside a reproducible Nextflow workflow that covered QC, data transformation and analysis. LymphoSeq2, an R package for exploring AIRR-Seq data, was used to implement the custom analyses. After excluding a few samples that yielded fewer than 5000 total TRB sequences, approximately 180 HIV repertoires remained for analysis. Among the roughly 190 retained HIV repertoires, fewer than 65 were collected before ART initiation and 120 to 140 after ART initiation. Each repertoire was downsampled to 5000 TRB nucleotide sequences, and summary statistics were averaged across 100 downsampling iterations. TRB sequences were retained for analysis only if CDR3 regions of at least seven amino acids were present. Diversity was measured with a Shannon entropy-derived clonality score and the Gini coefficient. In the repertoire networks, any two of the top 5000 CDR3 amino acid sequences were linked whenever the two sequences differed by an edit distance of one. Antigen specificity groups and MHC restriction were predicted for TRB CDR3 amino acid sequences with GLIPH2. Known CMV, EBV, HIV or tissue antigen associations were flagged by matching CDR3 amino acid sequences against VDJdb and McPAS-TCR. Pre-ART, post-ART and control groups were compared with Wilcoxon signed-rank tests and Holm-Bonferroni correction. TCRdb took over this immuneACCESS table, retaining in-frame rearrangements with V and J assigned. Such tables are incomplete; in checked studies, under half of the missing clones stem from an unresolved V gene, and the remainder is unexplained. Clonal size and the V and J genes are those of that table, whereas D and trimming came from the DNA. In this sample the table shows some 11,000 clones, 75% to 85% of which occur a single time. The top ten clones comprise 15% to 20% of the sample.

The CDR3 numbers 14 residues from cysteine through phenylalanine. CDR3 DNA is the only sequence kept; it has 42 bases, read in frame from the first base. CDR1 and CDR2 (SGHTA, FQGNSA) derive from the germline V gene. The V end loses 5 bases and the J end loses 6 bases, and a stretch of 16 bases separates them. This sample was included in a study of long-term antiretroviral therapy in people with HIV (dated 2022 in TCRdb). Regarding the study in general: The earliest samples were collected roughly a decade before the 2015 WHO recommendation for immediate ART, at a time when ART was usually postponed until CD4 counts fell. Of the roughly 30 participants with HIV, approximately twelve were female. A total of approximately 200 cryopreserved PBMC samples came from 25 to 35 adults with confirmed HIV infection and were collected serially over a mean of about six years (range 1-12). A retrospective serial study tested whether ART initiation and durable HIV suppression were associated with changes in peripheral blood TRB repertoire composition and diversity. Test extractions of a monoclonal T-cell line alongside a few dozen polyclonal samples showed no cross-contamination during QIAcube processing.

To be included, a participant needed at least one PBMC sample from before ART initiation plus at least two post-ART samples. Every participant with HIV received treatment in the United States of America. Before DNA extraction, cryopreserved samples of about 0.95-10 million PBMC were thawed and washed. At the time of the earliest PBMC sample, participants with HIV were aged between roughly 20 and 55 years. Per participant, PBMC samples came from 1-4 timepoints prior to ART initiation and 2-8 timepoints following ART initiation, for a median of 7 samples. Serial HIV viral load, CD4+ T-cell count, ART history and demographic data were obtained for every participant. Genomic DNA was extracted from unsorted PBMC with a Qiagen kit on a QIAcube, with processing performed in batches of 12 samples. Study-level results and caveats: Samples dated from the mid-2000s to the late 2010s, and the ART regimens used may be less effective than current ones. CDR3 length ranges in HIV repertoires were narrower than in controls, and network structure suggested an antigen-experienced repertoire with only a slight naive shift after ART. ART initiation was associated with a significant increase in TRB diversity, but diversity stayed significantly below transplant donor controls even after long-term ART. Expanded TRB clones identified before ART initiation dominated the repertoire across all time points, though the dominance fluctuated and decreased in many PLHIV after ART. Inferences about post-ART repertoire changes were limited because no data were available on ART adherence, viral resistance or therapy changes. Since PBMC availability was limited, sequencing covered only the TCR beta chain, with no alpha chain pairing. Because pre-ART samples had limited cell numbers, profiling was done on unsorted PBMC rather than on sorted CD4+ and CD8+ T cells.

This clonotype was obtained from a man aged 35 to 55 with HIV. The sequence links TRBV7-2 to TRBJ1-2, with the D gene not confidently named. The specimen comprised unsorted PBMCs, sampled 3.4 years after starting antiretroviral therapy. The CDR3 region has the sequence CASSLTEGAHGYTF. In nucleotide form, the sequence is TGTGCCAGCAGCCTAACCGAGGGAGCCCATGGCTACACCTTC.